This T cell receptor (beta chain) originates from a study of cytomegalovirus exposure and HLA in healthy donors. Whole-study results and caveats: Rarity characterized most TCR sequences, yet some public TCRs appeared in many donors. Per a prior analysis, the majority of TCR beta V segments were productive roughly 90% or roughly 30% of the time. A later analysis by the authors found several of the most significant clusters apparently linked to common viral pathogens.

This CDR3 has 15 amino acids. Looked up from germline, CDR1 is SGHAT and CDR2 is FQNNGV. V was cut by 5 bases and J by 4 bases, with 15 bases left in between. 13 Jbeta primers and 60 Vbeta primers were used for the PCR. Repertoires were generated with immunoSEQ multiplex PCR, while TCRdb's copy carries only in-frame clones and drops some. The sample lists around 200,000 clones, around four fifths occurring once. Remarks on this clone: As yet, its antigen is unknown.

The clonotype originates from a woman aged 50 to 60 in good health and CMV-seropositive. The sequenced sample consisted of PBMCs. The rearrangement uses TRBV11-2 and TRBJ1-3; TRBD1 is a possible D gene (5 bases). The CDR3 is CASSLASRTGNTIYF. As DNA, the CDR3 is TGTGCCAGCAGCCTGGCGTCAAGGACAGGAAACACCATATATTTT.